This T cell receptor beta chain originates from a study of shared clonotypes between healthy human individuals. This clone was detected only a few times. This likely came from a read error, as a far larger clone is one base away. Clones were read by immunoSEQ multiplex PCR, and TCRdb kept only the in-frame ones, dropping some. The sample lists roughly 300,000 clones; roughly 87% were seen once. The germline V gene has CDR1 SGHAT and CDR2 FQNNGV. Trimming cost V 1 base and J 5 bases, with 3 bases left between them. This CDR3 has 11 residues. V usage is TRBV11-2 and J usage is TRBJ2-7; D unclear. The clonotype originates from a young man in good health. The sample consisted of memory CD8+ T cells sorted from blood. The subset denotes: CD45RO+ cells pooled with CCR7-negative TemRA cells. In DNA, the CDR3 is TGTGCCAGCAGCTTAGGGGACGAGCAGTACTTC. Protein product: CASSLGDEQYF.